The present T cell receptor beta chain was sequenced within a study of human versus mouse CDR3 diversity and MHC coevolution (dated by TCRdb to the late 2010s). Turning to the overall study: The immunoSEQ assay was reported to detect one in 200,000 T cells and to minimize amplification bias from multiplex PCR. Across the mouse and human samples, each sample yielded between about 0.6 x 10^7 and 1.8 x 10^7 valid reads. As a reference point for TCR selection on multiple MHC II alleles, the study used human naive CD4 T cell repertoires and compared them against human-TCR-locus transgenic mice that have a single MHC II. The human cohort comprised three healthy volunteer blood donors, one aged 30 to 39, one aged 40 to 49 and one aged 60 to 70 at collection.

The QIAGEN blood and tissue kit was used to extract genomic DNA from sorted cells, and the DNA was quantified on a NanoDrop 1000. TCR alpha and beta chains were deep sequenced and quantified on the immunoSEQ platform using multiplex PCR of genomic DNA. On the study's bioinformatics: TCR sequences were annotated using IMGT gene and region definitions. Out-of-frame rearrangements served as a stand-in for the preselection repertoire and were compared with in-frame clonotypes. Repertoire size was estimated with the iCHAO1 estimator supplied with the immunoSEQ platform. Clonal inequality was measured with a Gini index on in-frame amino acid clonotypes, based on the Lorenz curve. The intersect function in the R package tcR was used to count shared clonotypes, while the Jaccard index served to score similarity. Frequencies of V, J and V-J usage were subjected to principal component analysis with the R prcomp function, without normalization. Not all clones reach the TCRdb copy of this immuneACCESS table, which keeps in-frame sequences only. Checked studies attribute under half of the gap to unresolved V genes and leave the rest unexplained. V and J calls and clone size are copied from that table; D and trimming were computed from the DNA. This sample lists tens of thousands of clones; over 90% were detected once. Approximately 17% of the sample lies in the top ten.

Fluorescence-activated cell sorting was used to isolate naive CD4 T cells, defined as CD45RO-negative and CD62L-positive, from PBMCs. Around 50 ml of fresh peripheral blood was drawn per donor, and PBMCs were isolated by Ficoll density centrifugation. All samples were sorted on a FACSAria III instrument and reached purity above 85%. Study-level results and caveats: The lowest clonal inequality scores among all compared groups were observed in most of the three human donors. Repertoire diversity was not regarded as directly comparable between humans and mice because human T cells were selected on over 5 MHC II alleles. iCHAO1 estimates gave humans the largest TCR beta repertoire, about 1.6 million clonotypes, attributed likely to selection by multiple MHC II molecules. On average, humans had more CDR3 deletions and insertions than mice did, pointing to greater exonuclease and TdT activity.

This clone has just one count. Its antigen remains unidentified. Per-base quality was not reported, and no clone a single base away is much larger than it. Based on the germline V gene, the CDR1 and CDR2 sequences are MNHEY and SVGAGI. Trimming accounts for 6 bases at V and 4 bases at J, while the number of junction bases matched to no gene is 5. Reading from cysteine to phenylalanine, the CDR3 counts 14 amino acids. Here the CDR3 DNA is all that survives: 42 bases in frame from base 1. The sequenced sample consisted of naive CD4+ T cells from blood. The sample's cell subset or site label, decoded: CD45RO-negative CD62L-positive naive CD4 T cells. The rearrangement combines TRBV6-5 with TRBJ2-7; 11 bases in the junction line up with TRBD1. The clonotype comes from a person aged 55-75 years in good health. The CDR3 in this case is CASRDRGPGYEQYF. In nucleotide form, the sequence is TGTGCCAGCAGGGACAGGGGGCCGGGATACGAGCAGTACTTC.